The T cell receptor beta chain described here comes from a study of monozygotic twins with inflammatory bowel disease. Amplification used two nested PCRs: 15 to 20 cycles, then roughly 9 cycles, on TCRalpha/TCRbeta cDNA. TCRdb reprocessed the 5' RACE reads and reports one entry per CDR3 protein, with no DNA. This sample's table has around 370,000 distinct CDR3 sequences. General study points: IBD patients carried less diverse TCRbeta repertoires (inverse Simpson) than healthy co-twins. Immunosuppressive treatments were not uniform, and this may have added variability to patient repertoires. A distinction between different T cell subtypes was not possible.

Per the germline V gene, CDR1 is MNHEY and CDR2 is SMNVEV (reference sequence). The CDR3 loop spans 15 amino acids. Notes on this clonotype: Antigen unknown.

The TCR sequence derives from a human donor with ulcerative colitis or Crohn's disease, or a healthy co-twin of an affected twin (not recorded which). The chain has TRBV27 and TRBJ2-5; TCRdb designates TRBD1, a call that cannot be tested without DNA. Sequencing used blood. The CDR3 loop is CASSLAPEEQETQYF.